The clone carrying this TCR beta chain was seen repeatedly, ten times or more. This record belongs to a study of T cells in Graves' hyperthyroidism and ophthalmopathy. It was RNA transcripts that yielded the amplified TCR beta CDR3 regions. Primed by the HTBI set, a first-round RT-PCR was run on the TCR CDR3. TCRdb itself ran the multiplex PCR reads through MiXCR, one entry per CDR3 protein. The data contain 530,000 or so distinct CDR3 sequences, over 15% of them singletons. CDR1 and CDR2 from the germline V gene are DFQATT and SNEGSKA (reference sequence). There are 14 residues in the CDR3. V was cut by 0 bases and J by 5 bases, with 13 bases left in between.

This sequence was found in a woman aged 18-29 years with Graves' ophthalmopathy. The sequenced material came from blood. V is TRBV20-1 and J is TRBJ1-1; D is perhaps TRBD1 (5 bases). Here the CDR3 reads CSARDAGVETEAFF. In DNA, the CDR3 is TGCAGTGCTAGAGATGCGGGGGTAGAAACTGAAGCTTTCTTT.